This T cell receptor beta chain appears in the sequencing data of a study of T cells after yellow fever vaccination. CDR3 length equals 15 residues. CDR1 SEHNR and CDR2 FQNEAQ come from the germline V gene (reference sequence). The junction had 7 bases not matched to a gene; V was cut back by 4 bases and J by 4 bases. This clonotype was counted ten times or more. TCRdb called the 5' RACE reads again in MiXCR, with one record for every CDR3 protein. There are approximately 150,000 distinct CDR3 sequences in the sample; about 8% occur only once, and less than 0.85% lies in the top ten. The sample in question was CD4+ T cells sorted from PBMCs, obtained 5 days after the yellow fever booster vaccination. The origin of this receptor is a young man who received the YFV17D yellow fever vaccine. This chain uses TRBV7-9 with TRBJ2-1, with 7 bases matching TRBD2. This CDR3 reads CASSYASGSYNEQFF. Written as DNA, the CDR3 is TGTGCCAGCAGCTATGCTAGCGGATCTTACAATGAGCAGTTCTTC.